These 10 T cell receptor beta chains were sequenced from one sample in a study of cytomegalovirus exposure and HLA in healthy donors. The protocol was immunoSEQ multiplex PCR, while the TCRdb copy is restricted to in-frame clones and leaves out a portion. The repertoire holds around 250,000 clones, 90% seen once, with approximately 3% in the top ten. Specimen: PBMCs. These receptors all stem from a woman younger than 45 in good health and CMV-seronegative.

The chain has TRBV6-7 and TRBJ1-3, with D maybe TRBD1 (5 bases). TRBV6-7 is labeled an ORF, and its function is uncertain. Trimming left V 8 bases short and J 1 base short, with 18 bases between. This CDR3 region has 16 residues. CDR3 coding DNA: TGTGCCAGCTCCAGTCCGGGACGGCATTCTGGAAACACCATATATTTT. Its protein is CASSSPGRHSGNTIYF.

The chain is built from TRBV10-3 and TRBJ1-2, with D perhaps matching TRBD1 (6 bases). V dropped 4 bases and J dropped 3 bases, with 12 bases sitting between them. This CDR3 has 14 amino acids. The V gene's germline CDR1 is ENHRY and CDR2 SYGVKD. The CDR3 is CAISVPGADYGYTF. The CDR3 DNA is TGTGCCATCAGTGTCCCAGGGGCGGACTATGGCTACACCTTC.

Here the CDR3 reads CASSEAGGLGLTF. CDR3 in DNA: TGTGCCAGCAGTGAAGCAGGAGGGTTAGGCCTGACTTTC. The chain combines TRBV6-1 with TRBJ2-6, with a tentative D call TRBD2 (6 bases). The CDR3 consists of 13 residues. The V end lost 0 bases, the J end lost 15 bases, and 12 bases lay between the germline ends. Germline V CDR1 and CDR2: MNHNS, SASEGT.

This chain links TRBV28 with TRBJ2-5; 8 bases are a match to TRBD2. Germline V gene lookup returns CDR1 MDHEN and CDR2 SYDVKM. J was trimmed by 4 bases and V by 2 bases; bases with no gene match: 9. The CDR3 length is 16 residues. CDR3 bases: TGTGCCAGCAGTTTAGGCGGGACTAGTCGATCAGAGACCCAGTACTTC. Translation: CASSLGGTSRSETQYF.

This clone was recorded once. The J gene is TRBJ2-3, the V gene TRBV19; 7 bases map to TRBD2. The germline gives CDR1 LNHDA, CDR2 SQIVND (reference sequence). CDR3 length: 15 residues. Losses at the gene ends were 3 bases for V and 2 bases for J; bases not matched to a gene: 5. Here the CDR3 DNA reads TGTGCCAGTAGTATCGCCCTAGCGGACACAGATACGCAGTATTTT. It specifies CASSIALADTDTQYF.

CDR3 amino acids: CASSFSSSADEQYF. CDR3 DNA sequence: TGTGCCAGCAGTTTTTCGTCTAGCGCGGACGAGCAGTACTTC. V gene TRBV27 combines with J gene TRBJ2-7; D possibly corresponds to TRBD2 (6 bases). V lost 3 bases to trimming and J lost 5 bases, with 14 bases between them. Germline assignment: CDR1 MNHEY and CDR2 SMNVEV (reference sequence). This CDR3 is built from 14 residues.

The CDR3 loop reads CASSRTAGYEQYF. The CDR3 bases are TGTGCCAGCAGCAGGACAGCGGGCTACGAGCAGTACTTC. V usage is TRBV7-2 and J usage is TRBJ2-7; D tentatively reads TRBD1 or TRBD2 (6 bases each). The CDR3 contains 13 residues. Trimming removed 5 bases at V and 3 bases at J, with 11 bases between. Germline loops: CDR1 SGHTA, CDR2 FQGNSA.

This clone was found once. Other DNA sequences in the sample encode the same CDR3. This chain uses TRBV29-1 with TRBJ2-2; the match to TRBD1 covers 7 bases. The germline V gene has CDR1 SQVTM and CDR2 ANQGSEA. V shed 7 bases and J 3 bases; nucleotides not matched to a gene: 2. The CDR3 spans 12 residues. CDR3 amino acids: CSADRDTGELFF. CDR3 coding DNA: TGCAGCGCAGACAGGGACACCGGGGAGCTGTTTTTT.

The rearrangement uses TRBV28 and TRBJ1-1; unclear D gene. The CDR3 spans 11 residues. Looked up from germline, CDR1 is MDHEN and CDR2 is SYDVKM. V shed 6 bases and J shed 11 bases, with 13 bases lying between them. In DNA, the CDR3 is TGTGCCAGCAGGCTCGACTCGCGGGCTTTCTTT. The encoded protein is CASRLDSRAFF.

CDR3 region: CSASQALGETQYF. Written as DNA, the CDR3 is TGCAGCGCTAGCCAAGCCTTGGGAGAGACCCAGTACTTC. The J gene is TRBJ2-5, the V gene TRBV29-1, with D possibly TRBD2 on 5 matching bases. V gave up 7 bases and J gave up 4 bases, with 16 bases separating them. CDR1 and CDR2 from the germline V gene are SQVTM and ANQGSEA. The CDR3 covers 13 residues.